A single sample gave rise to the 4 T cell receptor beta chains below, sequenced in a study of tumor and adjacent non-tumor tissue in lung cancer (dated by TCRdb to the late 2010s). RNA was extracted from bulk unsorted tissue and checked for quality with a NanoDrop ND-1000 and an Agilent 2100. The normal lung samples consisted of distant non-tumor tissue collected more than 3 cm from the tumor edge. Library construction relied on multiplex PCR. Instrument used: Illumina HiSeq 2500. TCRbeta libraries were built by three rounds of nested PCR using primers (Table S4), following protocols modified from ARM-PCR. Clones were called with MiXCR by TCRdb after fastp trimmed the public reads at Q25, and only in-frame beta chains were retained. Each CDR3 protein gets just one entry, which takes the most common genes and DNA from the rows behind it. This sample lists some 66,000 distinct CDR3 sequences; around 61% were detected once. Together, the top ten hold more than 30% of the sample.

Sequenced sample: distant non-tumor lung tissue. Every receptor here comes from a man in his 70s with non-small cell lung cancer.

In this sample, this clonotype turned up many times. V gene TRBV28 combines with J gene TRBJ2-7, with D tentatively TRBD1 (6 bases). Germline V gene sequence: CDR1 MDHEN, CDR2 SYDVKM. Trimming removed 5 bases at V and 3 bases at J, with 20 bases between. CDR3 length: 16 amino acids. Here the CDR3 reads CASSHPRQEVRYEQYF. The CDR3 DNA reads TGTGCCAGCAGTCACCCCCGACAGGAGGTCCGCTACGAGCAGTACTTC.

This clonotype has more than one count but fewer than ten. An end of the junction does not agree with germline; a read error may underlie this. The J gene is TRBJ2-2, the V gene TRBV15, with a weak D call TRBD1 (6 bases). The CDR3 contains 14 residues. The germline gives CDR1 LNHNV, CDR2 YYDKDF (reference sequence). The DNA for the CDR3 is TGTGCCCCCAGCAAAACAGGGTCTACCGGGGAGCTGTTTTTT. Translation: CAPSKTGSTGELFF.

About this clonotype itself: A read error is possible here, since a much larger clone lies one base away. The rearrangement uses TRBV5-4 and TRBJ2-5; the D call may be TRBD1 or TRBD2 (5 bases each). The V gene lost 0 bases and the J gene lost 4 bases, with 13 bases spanning the gap. The germline CDR1 and CDR2 sequences are SGHNT and YYREEE (reference sequence). The CDR3 has 15 amino acids. CDR3 amino acids: CASSLDGGARETQYF. The CDR3 region has the DNA TGTGCCAGCAGCTTGGATGGGGGTGCGCGAGAGACCCAGTACTTC.

Points on this clonotype: At one boundary the junction diverges from the germline segment, which might be a read error. This rearrangement joins TRBV13 to TRBJ1-4; possibly TRBD1 for D (5 bases). CDR1 PRHDT and CDR2 FYEKMQ come from the germline V gene (reference sequence). This CDR3 comprises 18 residues. CDR3 bases: TGCGCCAGCAGCTTAGGGGTGTCGCAGGTCTTGTCTAATGAAAAACTGTTTTTT. It encodes CASSLGVSQVLSNEKLFF.